The 4 T cell receptor beta chains below all came from one sample that was sequenced in a study of blood T cell repertoires in COVID-19. Libraries were prepared by immunoSEQ multiplex PCR; TCRdb keeps only in-frame clonotypes and omits some of them. Of just over 85,000 clones in the sample, around 89% were seen once. Source material: peripheral blood. These receptors all come from a man between 50 and 59 years old with acute or convalescent COVID-19.

Only one count was recorded for this clone. The J gene is TRBJ1-1, the V gene TRBV28, with unresolved D. The V end was cut by 8 bases, the J end by 5 bases, with 9 bases between. Germline CDR1 is MDHEN and CDR2 is SYDVKM. There are 11 residues in the CDR3. The CDR3 protein is CASLEGTEAFF. In DNA form, the CDR3 reads TGTGCCAGCCTTGAGGGAACTGAAGCTTTCTTT.

This clone was observed a handful of times. This rearrangement joins TRBV7-2 to TRBJ2-3, with D possibly matching TRBD2 (6 bases). CDR3 size: 14 residues. Trimming cost V 5 bases and J 7 bases, with 16 bases left between them. Germline V gene lookup returns CDR1 SGHTA and CDR2 FQGNSA. The CDR3 protein is CASSPLRGSNTQYF. CDR3 DNA sequence: TGTGCCAGCAGCCCTCTGCGGGGTTCGAATACGCAGTATTTT. Filled out from reference TRBV7-2 and TRBJ2-3, the complete variable domain reads GAGVSQSPSNKVTEKGKDVELRCDPISGHTALYWYRQSLGQGLEFLIYFQGNSAPDKSGLPSDRFSAERTGGSVSTLTIQRTQQEDSAVYLCASSPLRGSNTQYFGPGTRLTVL.

The genes are TRBV30 and TRBJ2-2, with D maybe TRBD2 (5 bases). Trimming stripped 5 bases from V and 3 bases from J, with 10 bases between. Germline V CDR1 and CDR2: GTSNPN, SVGIG (reference sequence). The CDR3 has 13 amino acids. In DNA form, the CDR3 reads TGTGCCTGGTCCGCGGGCTACACCGGGGAGCTGTTTTTT. The encoded protein is CAWSAGYTGELFF.

This clone was counted between two and nine times. The chain is built from TRBV18 and TRBJ2-7; D gene ambiguous. This CDR3 contains 11 residues. V was trimmed by 5 bases and J by 2 bases, leaving 4 bases between them. Germline V gene data show CDR1 as KGHSH and CDR2 as LQKENI. This CDR3 reads CASSSTYEQYF. In DNA, the CDR3 is TGTGCCAGCTCATCAACCTACGAGCAGTACTTC. The full variable domain, its missing parts supplied by reference TRBV18 and TRBJ2-7, is NAGVMQNPRHLVRRRGQEARLRCSPMKGHSHVYWYRQLPEEGLKFMVYLQKENIIDESGMPKERFSAEFPKEGPSILRIQQVVRGDSAAYFCASSSTYEQYFGPGTRLTVT.